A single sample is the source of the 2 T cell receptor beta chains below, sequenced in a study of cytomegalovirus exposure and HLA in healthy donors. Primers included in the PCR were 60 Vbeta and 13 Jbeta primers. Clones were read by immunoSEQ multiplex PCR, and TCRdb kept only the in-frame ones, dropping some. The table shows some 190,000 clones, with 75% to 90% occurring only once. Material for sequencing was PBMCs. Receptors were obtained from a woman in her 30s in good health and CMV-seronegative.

The CDR3 DNA reads TGTGCCAGCAGTTACGGTCCGGGGGTAGATACGCAGTATTTT. Its protein is CASSYGPGVDTQYF. The chain uses TRBV6-5 and TRBJ2-3; perhaps TRBD2 as D (6 bases). Germline CDR1 is MNHEY and CDR2 is SVGAGI. Deletions cut 2 bases from V and 5 bases from J, with 11 bases between. The CDR3 has 14 residues.

The CDR3 is CASSPSLANTGELFF. The CDR3, as DNA: TGTGCCAGCAGTCCCTCACTAGCGAACACCGGGGAGCTGTTTTTT. The V call is TRBV28, the J call TRBJ2-2, with D perhaps TRBD2 (5 bases). Trimming shortened V by 5 bases and J by 0 bases, and 10 bases separated the two germline ends. This CDR3 comprises 15 residues. The V gene's germline CDR1 is MDHEN and CDR2 SYDVKM. The whole variable domain, filled in from reference TRBV28 and TRBJ2-2, reads DVKVTQSSRYLVKRTGEKVFLECVQDMDHENMFWYRQDPGLGLRLIYFSYDVKMKEKGDIPEGYSVSREKKERFSLILESASTNQTSMYLCASSPSLANTGELFFGEGSRLTVL.